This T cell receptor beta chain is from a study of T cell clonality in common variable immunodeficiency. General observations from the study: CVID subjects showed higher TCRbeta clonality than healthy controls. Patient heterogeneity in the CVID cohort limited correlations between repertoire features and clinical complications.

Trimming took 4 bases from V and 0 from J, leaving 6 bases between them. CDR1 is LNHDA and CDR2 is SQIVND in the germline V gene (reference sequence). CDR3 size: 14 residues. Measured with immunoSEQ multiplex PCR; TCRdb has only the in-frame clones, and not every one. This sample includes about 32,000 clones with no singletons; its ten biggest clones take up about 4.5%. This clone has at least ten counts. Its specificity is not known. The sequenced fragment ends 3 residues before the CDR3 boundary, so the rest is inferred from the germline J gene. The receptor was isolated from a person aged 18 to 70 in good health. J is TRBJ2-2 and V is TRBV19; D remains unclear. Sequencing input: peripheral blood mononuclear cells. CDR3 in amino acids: CASSRQTNTGELFF. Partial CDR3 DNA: TGTGCCAGTAGTAGGCAGACGAACACCGGGGAG.